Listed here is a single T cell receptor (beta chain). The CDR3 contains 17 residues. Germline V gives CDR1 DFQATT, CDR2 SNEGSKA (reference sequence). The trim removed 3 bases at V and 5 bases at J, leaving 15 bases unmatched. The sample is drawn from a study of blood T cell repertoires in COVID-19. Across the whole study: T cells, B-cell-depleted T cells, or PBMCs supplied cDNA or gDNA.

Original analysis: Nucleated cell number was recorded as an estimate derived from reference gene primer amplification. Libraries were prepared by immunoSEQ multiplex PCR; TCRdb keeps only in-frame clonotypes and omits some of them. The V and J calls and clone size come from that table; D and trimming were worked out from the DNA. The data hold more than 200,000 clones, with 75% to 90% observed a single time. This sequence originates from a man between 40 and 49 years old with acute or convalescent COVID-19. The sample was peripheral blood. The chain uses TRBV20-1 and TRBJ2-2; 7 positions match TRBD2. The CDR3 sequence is CSASLPTGRGGTGELFF. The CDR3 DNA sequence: TGCAGTGCTAGTTTACCAACGGGGAGGGGAGGGACCGGGGAGCTGTTTTTT.